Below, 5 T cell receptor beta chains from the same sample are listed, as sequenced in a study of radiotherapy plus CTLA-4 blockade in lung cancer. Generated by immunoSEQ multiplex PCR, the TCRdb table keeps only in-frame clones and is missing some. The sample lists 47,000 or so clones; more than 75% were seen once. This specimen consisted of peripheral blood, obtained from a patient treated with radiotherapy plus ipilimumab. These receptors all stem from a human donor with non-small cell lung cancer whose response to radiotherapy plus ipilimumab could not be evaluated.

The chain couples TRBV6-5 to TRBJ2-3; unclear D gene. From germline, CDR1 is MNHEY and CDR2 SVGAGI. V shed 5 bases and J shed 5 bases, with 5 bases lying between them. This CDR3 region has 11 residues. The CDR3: CASSNQDTQYF. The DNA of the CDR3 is TGTGCCAGCAGTAATCAAGATACGCAGTATTTT.

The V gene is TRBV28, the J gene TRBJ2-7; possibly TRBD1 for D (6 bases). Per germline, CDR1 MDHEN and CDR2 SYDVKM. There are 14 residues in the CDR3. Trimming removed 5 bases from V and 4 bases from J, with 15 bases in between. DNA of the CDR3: TGTGCCAGCAGTCCTACAGGGTACGGGTACGAGCAGTACTTC. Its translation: CASSPTGYGYEQYF.

CDR3 sequence reads: CASSSPGTGGTDTQYF. In DNA, the CDR3 is TGTGCCAGCAGTTCGCCCGGGACAGGGGGGACAGATACGCAGTATTTT. The gene calls are TRBV28 and TRBJ2-3; TRBD1 matches 11 bases. The germline V gene has CDR1 MDHEN and CDR2 SYDVKM. CDR3 size: 16 residues. V dropped 4 bases and J dropped 3; count of bases not matched to a gene: 6.

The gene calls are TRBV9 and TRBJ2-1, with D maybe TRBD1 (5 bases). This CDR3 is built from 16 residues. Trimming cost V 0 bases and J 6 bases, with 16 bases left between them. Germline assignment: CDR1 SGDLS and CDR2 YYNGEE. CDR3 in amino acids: CASSVGGVVTVNEQFF. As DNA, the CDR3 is TGTGCCAGCAGCGTAGGAGGCGTGGTGACAGTCAATGAGCAGTTCTTC. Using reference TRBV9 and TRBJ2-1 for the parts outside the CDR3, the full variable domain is DSGVTQTPKHLITATGQRVTLRCSPRSGDLSVYWYQQSLDQGLQFLIQYYNGEERAKGNILERFSAQQFPDLHSELNLSSLELGDSALYFCASSVGGVVTVNEQFFGPGTRLTVL.

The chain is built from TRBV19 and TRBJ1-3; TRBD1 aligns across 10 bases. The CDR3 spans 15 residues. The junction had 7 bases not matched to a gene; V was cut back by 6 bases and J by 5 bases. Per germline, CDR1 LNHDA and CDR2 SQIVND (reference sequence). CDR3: CASSGSTGGRNTIYF. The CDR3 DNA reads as TGTGCCAGTAGCGGATCGACAGGGGGCAGAAACACCATATATTTT.